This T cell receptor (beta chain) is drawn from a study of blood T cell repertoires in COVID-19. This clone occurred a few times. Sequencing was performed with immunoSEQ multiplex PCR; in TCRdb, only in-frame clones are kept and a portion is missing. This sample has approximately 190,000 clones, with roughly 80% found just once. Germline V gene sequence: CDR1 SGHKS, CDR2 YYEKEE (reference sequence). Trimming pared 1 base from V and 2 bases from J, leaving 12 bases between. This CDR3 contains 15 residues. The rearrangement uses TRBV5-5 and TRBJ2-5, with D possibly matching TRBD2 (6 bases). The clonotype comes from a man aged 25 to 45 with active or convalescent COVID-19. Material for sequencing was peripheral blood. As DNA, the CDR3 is TGTGCCAGCAGCTTGCTCGGGAGTGGGCAAGAGACCCAGTACTTC. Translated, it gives CASSLLGSGQETQYF.